The 18 T cell receptor beta chains below all came from one sample that was sequenced in a study of shared clonotypes between healthy human individuals. Assay: immunoSEQ multiplex PCR; the TCRdb copy retains only in-frame clones and omits some. The table has approximately 1.4 million clones, 95% to 99% seen once. The material sequenced was naive CD4+ T cells sorted from blood. As for subset: CD45RA+ positively selected. These receptors all come from a man aged 25-45 years in good health.

The chain couples TRBV7-7 to TRBJ2-5; 8 nucleotides match TRBD1. J was trimmed by 3 bases and V by 2 bases; bases with no gene match: 8. Germline CDR1 and CDR2: SSHAT and FNYEAQ (reference sequence). The CDR3 has 16 amino acids. CDR3 nucleotides: TGTGCCAGCAGCTTACGGGACAGGCGACTAAAAGAGACCCAGTACTTC. Translation: CASSLRDRRLKETQYF.

In DNA, the CDR3 is TGTGCCTGGAACGGGGGACAGTACTATGGCTACACCTTC. Protein product: CAWNGGQYYGYTF. The chain carries TRBV30 and TRBJ1-2; TRBD1 matches 7 bases. This CDR3 region has 13 residues. Germline assignment: CDR1 GTSNPN and CDR2 SVGIG (reference sequence). The J segment lost 3 bases and the V segment lost 4 bases, leaving 5 bases of the junction unmatched. Together with reference TRBV30 and TRBJ1-2, the CDR3 gives the full variable domain: SQTIHQWPATLVQPVGSPLSLECTVEGTSNPNLYWYRQAAGRGLQLLFYSVGIGQISSEVPQNLSASRPQDRQFILSSKKLLLSDSGFYLCAWNGGQYYGYTFGSGTRLTVV.

The chain joins TRBV6-1 to TRBJ2-7; no firm D call. Trimming left V 6 bases short and J 3 bases short, with 6 bases between. Germline CDR1 is MNHNS and CDR2 is SASEGT. CDR3 length: 11 residues. Written as DNA, the CDR3 is TGTGCCAGCAGCCCCAACTACGAGCAGTACTTC. It specifies CASSPNYEQYF.

This chain connects TRBV10-3 to TRBJ1-3, with D perhaps TRBD1 (5 bases). Trimming removed 9 bases from V and 0 bases from J, with 9 bases in between. The CDR3 is made up of 13 amino acids. CDR1 and CDR2 from the germline V gene are ENHRY and SYGVKD. The DNA for the CDR3 is TGTGCCATAACAGGATACTCTGGAAACACCATATATTTT. Translated, it gives CAITGYSGNTIYF.

The chain recombines TRBV5-5 with TRBJ2-2, with unresolved D. V was shortened by 5 bases and J by 2 bases, with 13 bases between the two germline ends. The CDR3 covers 15 residues. Germline CDR1 is SGHKS and CDR2 is YYEKEE (reference sequence). The CDR3 DNA follows: TGTGCCAGCAGTCCTCAAAGGTCTAACACCGGGGAGCTGTTTTTT. This encodes CASSPQRSNTGELFF. Full variable domain (outside the CDR3, taken from reference TRBV5-5 and TRBJ2-2): DAGVTQSPTHLIKTRGQQVTLRCSPISGHKSVSWYQQVLGQGPQFIFQYYEKEERGRGNFPDRFSARQFPNYSSELNVNALLLGDSALYLCASSPQRSNTGELFFGEGSRLTVL.

The chain employs TRBV19 and TRBJ1-1, with no clear D. V was clipped by 2 bases and J by 3 bases, with 10 bases between them. In germline, CDR1 is LNHDA, CDR2 SQIVND (reference sequence). The CDR3 has 14 amino acids. CDR3 nucleotide sequence: TGTGCCAGTAGTATAATGTACGGAGACACTGAAGCTTTCTTT. Encoded protein: CASSIMYGDTEAFF.

The chain combines TRBV4-1 with TRBJ2-7; D uncertain. The CDR3 is made up of 14 amino acids. In germline, CDR1 is MGHRA, CDR2 YSYEKL. With 4 bases removed from V and 0 bases from J, the gap between germline ends came to 10 bases. CDR3 in amino acids: CASSPTENSYEQYF. In nucleotides, the CDR3 is TGCGCCAGCAGCCCGACCGAAAACTCCTACGAGCAGTACTTC.

The chain links TRBV15 to TRBJ2-7, with 10 bases that match TRBD2. J gave up 1 base and V 0 bases, and 12 bases lay outside the gene matches. This CDR3 is 19 amino acids long. Germline V gene data show CDR1 as LNHNV and CDR2 as YYDKDF (reference sequence). The CDR3 reads CATSRDRRLAGGGSYEQYF. CDR3 nucleotide sequence: TGTGCCACCAGCAGAGATCGAAGACTAGCGGGCGGAGGATCCTACGAGCAGTACTTC.

This clone was seen only once. J is TRBJ2-1 and V is TRBV9, with D possibly being TRBD2 (6 bases). The V gene lost 0 bases and the J gene lost 7 bases, with 17 bases spanning the gap. The CDR3 is 16 residues long. CDR1 and CDR2 (germline): SGDLS, YYNGEE. This CDR3 is CASSVDPHWRDNEQFF. CDR3 sequence (DNA): TGTGCCAGCAGCGTAGATCCTCACTGGAGGGATAATGAGCAGTTCTTC.

This clone was counted once. The chain combines TRBV27 with TRBJ2-7; 11 positions match TRBD1. The CDR3 contains 17 residues. J lost 4 bases, V lost 5 bases, and 13 bases had no gene match. The germline V gene encodes CDR1 MNHEY and CDR2 SMNVEV (reference sequence). CDR3: CASSPRTGGVGVYEQYF. CDR3 DNA: TGTGCCAGCAGTCCTAGGACAGGGGGCGTTGGGGTGTACGAGCAGTACTTC.

The J gene is TRBJ2-7, the V gene TRBV19; D is possibly TRBD1 (6 bases). CDR3 length: 15 amino acids. Germline assignment: CDR1 LNHDA and CDR2 SQIVND (reference sequence). Trimming left V 5 bases short and J 4 bases short, with 18 bases between. CDR3 region: CASSHLQGERYEQYF. CDR3 DNA sequence: TGTGCCAGTAGTCACCTACAGGGAGAGAGATACGAGCAGTACTTC.

This sequence joins TRBV4-1 and TRBJ2-1; 12 nucleotides align to TRBD2. This CDR3 has 18 amino acids. CDR1 is MGHRA and CDR2 is YSYEKL in the germline V gene. After removal of 5 bases from V and 1 base from J, the junction contained 9 bases not matched to a gene. CDR3 DNA sequence: TGCGCCAGCAGCTATCGGTGGACTAGCGGGAATTCCTACAATGAGCAGTTCTTC. This gives the protein CASSYRWTSGNSYNEQFF.

This chain connects TRBV10-3 to TRBJ2-7, with D perhaps matching TRBD1 (6 bases). The germline V gene encodes CDR1 ENHRY and CDR2 SYGVKD. V dropped 2 bases and J dropped 2 bases, with 19 bases sitting between them. This CDR3 is 17 amino acids long. CDR3 sequence reads: CAISEDRPKGSPYEQYF. The CDR3 bases are TGTGCCATCAGTGAGGACAGGCCCAAGGGGTCGCCCTACGAGCAGTACTTC.

The chain carries TRBV28 and TRBJ1-2, with 7 nucleotides matching TRBD1. The trim removed 2 bases at V and 7 bases at J, leaving 7 bases unmatched. The CDR3 is 14 residues long. Germline V gene sequence: CDR1 MDHEN, CDR2 SYDVKM. The CDR3 DNA is TGTGCCAGCAGTTTACTCGACAGGGCTCGTGGCTACACCTTC. This sequence encodes CASSLLDRARGYTF.

The chain uses TRBV9 and TRBJ1-5, with D possibly matching TRBD1 (5 bases). Trimming shortened V by 4 bases and J by 0 bases, and 8 bases separated the two germline ends. The CDR3 contains 14 residues. CDR1 and CDR2 (germline): SGDLS, YYNGEE. The CDR3 reads CASSLDSSNQPQHF. In DNA, the CDR3 is TGTGCCAGCAGCCTAGACAGTAGCAATCAGCCCCAGCATTTT.

In its sample, this clone was seen once. V gene TRBV25-1 combines with J gene TRBJ2-7, with TRBD1 matching 8 bases. The CDR3 runs to 16 residues. Per germline, CDR1 MGHDK and CDR2 SYGVNS. V was clipped by 5 bases and J by 0 bases; unmatched bases: 9. The CDR3 bases are TGTGCCAGCAGTCCCAACGCCGGGACAGGCTCCTACGAGCAGTACTTC. This sequence encodes CASSPNAGTGSYEQYF.

The V and J genes are TRBV13 and TRBJ2-7; 11 bases match TRBD1. Germline V gene sequence: CDR1 PRHDT, CDR2 FYEKMQ (reference sequence). V lost 4 bases and J lost 3; bases outside the gene matches: 2. The CDR3 covers 14 residues. The CDR3 is CASSWGQGVYEQYF. The CDR3 DNA reads TGTGCCAGCAGCTGGGGACAGGGGGTCTACGAGCAGTACTTC.

The V gene is TRBV7-9, the J gene TRBJ1-4; D is unresolved. The CDR3 is 13 residues long. Germline V lookup: CDR1 SEHNR, CDR2 FQNEAQ (reference sequence). V shed 6 bases and J shed 5 bases, with 10 bases lying between them. The CDR3: CASSREMNEKLFF. In DNA, the CDR3 is TGTGCCAGCAGTCGTGAGATGAATGAAAAACTGTTTTTT.